The 12 T cell receptor beta chains in this list originate from one sample, sequenced in a study of CD8+ T cells in alopecia areata. RNA was isolated and reverse transcribed to cDNA, the sequencing template. The assay was immunoSEQ multiplex PCR, and TCRdb's table has in-frame clones only and misses some. The sample lists 110,000 or so clones, roughly two fifths seen once, with 2.5% to 3.5% in the top ten. The specimen sequenced was CD4+ T cells sorted from blood. All receptors come from a human donor with alopecia areata.

The chain is built from TRBV29-1 and TRBJ2-7, with D possibly being TRBD1 or TRBD2 (5 bases each). Per the germline V gene, CDR1 is SQVTM and CDR2 is ANQGSEA. Trimming took off 6 bases at V and 0 bases at J, with 15 bases between the two ends. This CDR3 has 14 residues. The CDR3 loop reads CSVAGTDSSYEQYF. In DNA, the CDR3 is TGCAGCGTAGCCGGGACGGATAGCTCCTACGAGCAGTACTTC.

The gene calls are TRBV7-6 and TRBJ2-3; D is perhaps TRBD2 (5 bases). The CDR3 contains 14 residues. CDR1 is SGHVS and CDR2 is FNYEAQ in the germline V gene. Trimming pared 5 bases from V and 6 bases from J, leaving 15 bases between. This chain's CDR3 is CASSRRAGSDTQYF. The DNA of the CDR3 is TGTGCCAGCAGCCGGCGGGCCGGATCGGATACGCAGTATTTT.

The chain couples TRBV19 to TRBJ2-6; D not resolved. The CDR3 consists of 13 residues. V was trimmed by 8 bases and J by 0 bases, leaving 5 bases between them. From germline, CDR1 is LNHDA and CDR2 SQIVND (reference sequence). The CDR3 DNA follows: TGTGCCAGTGGCACCTCTGGGGCCAACGTCCTGACTTTC. Translation: CASGTSGANVLTF. The entire variable domain, with the rest obtained from reference TRBV19 and TRBJ2-6, is as follows: DGGITQSPKYLFRKEGQNVTLSCEQNLNHDAMYWYRQDPGQGLRLIYYSQIVNDFQKGDIAEGYSVSREKKESFPLTVTSAQKNPTAFYLCASGTSGANVLTFGAGSRLTVL.

V is TRBV5-4 and J is TRBJ2-5, with D unclear. Germline CDR1 reads SGHNT; CDR2 reads YYREEE (reference sequence). This CDR3 is built from 11 residues. Trimming stripped 3 bases from V and 7 bases from J, with 7 bases between. CDR3 region: CASSSLGTQYF. The CDR3 DNA reads as TGTGCCAGCAGCTCTTTAGGGACCCAGTACTTC.

There are a few counts of this clone. V and J are TRBV28 and TRBJ1-1; D might be TRBD1 (5 bases). Germline lookup yields CDR1 MDHEN and CDR2 SYDVKM. The CDR3 is made up of 15 amino acids. V shed 6 bases and J shed 3 bases, with 17 bases lying between them. The CDR3 sequence is CASSPAGTRDTEAFF. The CDR3 region has the DNA TGTGCCAGCAGCCCAGCAGGGACCCGAGACACTGAAGCTTTCTTT.

J is TRBJ2-5 and V is TRBV29-1, with TRBD2 as a possible D gene (6 bases). Trimming stripped 6 bases from V and 5 bases from J, with 16 bases between. This CDR3 region has 13 residues. Germline assignment: CDR1 SQVTM and CDR2 ANQGSEA. The CDR3 loop reads CSVAWRAQETQYF. In nucleotides, the CDR3 is TGCAGCGTCGCCTGGAGGGCCCAGGAGACCCAGTACTTC.

The chain is built from TRBV30 and TRBJ1-1; D is perhaps TRBD1 (5 bases). Trimming cost V 1 base and J 1 base, with 10 bases left between them. The CDR3 has 14 residues. The germline CDR1 and CDR2 sequences are GTSNPN and SVGIG (reference sequence). As DNA, the CDR3 is TGTGCCTGGAGTGCCGCAGGGCAGAACACTGAAGCTTTCTTT. This codes for CAWSAAGQNTEAFF.

The chain has TRBV11-2 and TRBJ2-7; a possible D gene is TRBD2 (6 bases). V was cut by 7 bases and J by 4 bases, with 20 bases left in between. Germline CDR1 is SGHAT and CDR2 is FQNNGV. The CDR3 is 15 amino acids. This chain's CDR3 is CASTMTALGGYEQYF. DNA of the CDR3: TGTGCCAGCACCATGACTGCCCTAGGAGGGTACGAGCAGTACTTC.

The V and J genes are TRBV18 and TRBJ2-7; possibly TRBD2 for D (7 bases). The CDR3 is made up of 15 amino acids. V lost 5 bases, J lost 4 bases, and 18 bases lay in between. Germline CDR1 and CDR2: KGHSH and LQKENI. Written as DNA, the CDR3 is TGTGCCAGCTCATCCGAGGGGGGGGCCGCTTACGAGCAGTACTTC. It yields the protein CASSSEGGAAYEQYF.

This clone was counted a few times. The chain uses TRBV29-1 and TRBJ2-7; D is possibly TRBD1 or TRBD2 (5 bases each). CDR1 and CDR2 (germline): SQVTM, ANQGSEA. The V gene lost 3 bases and the J gene lost 6 bases, with 15 bases spanning the gap. The CDR3 loop spans 13 amino acids. CDR3 protein: CSVDWGKLGEQYF. In nucleotides, the CDR3 is TGCAGCGTTGATTGGGGGAAACTTGGCGAGCAGTACTTC.

In its sample, this clone was seen a few times. V usage is TRBV19 and J usage is TRBJ2-7; 8 bases fit TRBD1. The germline gives CDR1 LNHDA, CDR2 SQIVND (reference sequence). The CDR3 length is 14 residues. Trimming took 3 bases from V and 5 from J; bases not matched to a gene: 6. This chain's CDR3 is CASSISWTGNEQYF. The DNA of the CDR3 is TGTGCCAGTAGTATCTCCTGGACAGGGAACGAGCAGTACTTC.

The chain carries TRBV5-1 and TRBJ1-1; no clear D. Trimming removed 0 bases from V and 1 base from J, with 10 bases in between. The germline V gene has CDR1 SGHRS and CDR2 YFSETQ. The CDR3 consists of 15 residues. Written as DNA, the CDR3 is TGCGCCAGCAGCTTGGAGGCCAGACCGAACACTGAAGCTTTCTTT. Translation gives CASSLEARPNTEAFF.